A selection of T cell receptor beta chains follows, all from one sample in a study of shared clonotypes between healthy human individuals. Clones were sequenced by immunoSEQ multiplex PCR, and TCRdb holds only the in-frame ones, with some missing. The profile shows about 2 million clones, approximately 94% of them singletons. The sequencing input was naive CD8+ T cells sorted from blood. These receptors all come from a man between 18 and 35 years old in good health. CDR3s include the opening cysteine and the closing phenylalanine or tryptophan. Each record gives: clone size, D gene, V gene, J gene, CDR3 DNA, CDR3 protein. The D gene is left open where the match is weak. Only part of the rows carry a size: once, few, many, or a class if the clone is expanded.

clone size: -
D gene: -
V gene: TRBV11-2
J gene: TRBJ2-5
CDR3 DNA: TGTGCCAGCAGCTTAGATCGACACACCCAGTACTTC
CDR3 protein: CASSLDRHTQYF

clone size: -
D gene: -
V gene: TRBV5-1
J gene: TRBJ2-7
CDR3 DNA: TGCGCCAGCAGCCTCAGACCGGACTTCTTTTTCGAGCAGTACTTC
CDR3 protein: CASSLRPDFFFEQYF

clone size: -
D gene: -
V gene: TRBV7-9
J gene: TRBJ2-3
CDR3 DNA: TGTGCCAGCAGCCCCGGGGGCCAGGGGTCCACAGATACGCAGTATTTT
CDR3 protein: CASSPGGQGSTDTQYF

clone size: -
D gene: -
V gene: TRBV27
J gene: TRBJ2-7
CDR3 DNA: TGTGCCAGCAGTTTAGGTTCCACCCCCTACGAGCAGTACTTC
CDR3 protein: CASSLGSTPYEQYF

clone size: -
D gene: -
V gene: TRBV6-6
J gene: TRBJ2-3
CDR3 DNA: TGTGCCAGCCTGGGGGCGGGAGAAGGTACAGATACGCAGTATTTT
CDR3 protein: CASLGAGEGTDTQYF

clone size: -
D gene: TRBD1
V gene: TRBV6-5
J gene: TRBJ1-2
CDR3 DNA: TGTGCCAGCAGTTATGGGCAGGGGGCCACTGGCTACACCTTC
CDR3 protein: CASSYGQGATGYTF

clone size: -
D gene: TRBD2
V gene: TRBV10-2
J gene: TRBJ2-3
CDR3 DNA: TGCGCCAGCAGTGAGCCGCCGACTAGCGGGGGGCCGACAGATACGCAGTATTTT
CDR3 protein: CASSEPPTSGGPTDTQYF

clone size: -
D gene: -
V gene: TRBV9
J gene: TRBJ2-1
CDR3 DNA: TGTGCCAGCAGCGTAGGAGTGGGAGCAGGGAATGAGCAGTTCTTC
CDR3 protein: CASSVGVGAGNEQFF

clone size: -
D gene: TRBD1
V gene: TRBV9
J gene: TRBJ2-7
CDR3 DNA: TGTGCCAGCAGTGTGGGGGCAGGGGGCGACGAGCAGTACTTC
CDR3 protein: CASSVGAGGDEQYF

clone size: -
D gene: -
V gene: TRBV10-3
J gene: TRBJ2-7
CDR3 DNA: TGTGCCATCGGAGTCGGGACCTCCTACGAGCAGTACTTC
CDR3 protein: CAIGVGTSYEQYF

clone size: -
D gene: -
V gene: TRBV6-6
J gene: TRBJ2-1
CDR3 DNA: TGTGCCAGCAGTTACTCTAGACTTGGCTCCTACAATGAGCAGTTCTTC
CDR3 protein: CASSYSRLGSYNEQFF

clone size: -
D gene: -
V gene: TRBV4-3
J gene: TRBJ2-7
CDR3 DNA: TGCGCCAGCAGCCAAGAAGCAGGGCAGACAGGAGGGAGACCTTACGAGCAGTACTTC
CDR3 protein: CASSQEAGQTGGRPYEQYF

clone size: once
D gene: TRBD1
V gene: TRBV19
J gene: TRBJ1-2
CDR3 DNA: TGTGCCAGTAGTACTCTAAGGACAGGGGACGGGAACTATGGCTACACCTTC
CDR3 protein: CASSTLRTGDGNYGYTF

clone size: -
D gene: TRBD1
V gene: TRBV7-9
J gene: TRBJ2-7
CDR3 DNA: TGTGCCAGCAGCTTCCATCGGACAGGGGATACGCTAGCCTACGAGCAGTACTTC
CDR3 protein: CASSFHRTGDTLAYEQYF

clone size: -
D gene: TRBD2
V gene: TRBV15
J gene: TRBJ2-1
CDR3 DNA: TGTGCCACCAGCAGAGATACCCTCGGGACTAGCGTCTTCGAGCAGTTCTTC
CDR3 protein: CATSRDTLGTSVFEQFF

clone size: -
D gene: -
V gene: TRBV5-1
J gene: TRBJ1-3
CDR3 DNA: TGCGCCAGCAGCTTGGAGCCGGGGGTATCTGGAAACACCATATATTTT
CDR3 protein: CASSLEPGVSGNTIYF

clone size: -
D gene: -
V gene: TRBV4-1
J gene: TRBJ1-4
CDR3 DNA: TGCGCCAGCAGCCAAGTGGACGGCTCGAATGAAAAACTGTTTTTT
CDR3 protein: CASSQVDGSNEKLFF

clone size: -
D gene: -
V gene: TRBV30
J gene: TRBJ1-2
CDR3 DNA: TGTGCCTGGAGTGAGGTAGGCTACACCTTC
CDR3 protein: CAWSEVGYTF